These T cell receptor beta chains were read from a single sample in a study of T cell repertoires in cytomegalovirus infection. MiXCR, applied by TCRdb to the reads, yields one record per CDR3 protein. The repertoire holds about 260,000 distinct CDR3 sequences, with approximately 14% as singletons. The sample comprised PBMCs. The source of these receptors is a human donor in good health (CMV status not recorded). Some clones in this sample may be carry-over from other donors' samples. Each CDR3 is given with its conserved first and last residue. The order of the fields is J gene, clone size, CDR3 length, D gene, V gene, CDR3 protein, CDR3 DNA. A D gene is named only where the DNA matches it firmly. Rows give clone size only sometimes, using once, few, many, or a class for an expanded clone.

TRBJ1-1	-	15	TRBD1	TRBV12-3/TRBV12-4	CASRGSGRGWTEAFF	TGTGCCAGCAGAGGTTCTGGCAGGGGGTGGACTGAAGCTTTCTTT
TRBJ2-1	-	16	TRBD1	TRBV7-2	CASSLLGTGIYNEQFF	TGTGCCAGCAGCTTATTAGGGACAGGGATTTACAATGAGCAGTTCTTC
TRBJ2-7	few	16	-	TRBV7-3	CASSLFGRPDSYEQYF	TGTGCCAGCAGCTTGTTTGGACGGCCAGACTCCTACGAGCAGTACTTC
TRBJ2-5	-	14	-	TRBV2	CASRPGSVRETQYF	TGTGCCAGCAGGCCGGGTTCAGTTAGGGAGACCCAGTACTTC
TRBJ2-6	-	18	-	TRBV5-6	CASSLGQGLSAGANVLTF	TGTGCCAGCAGCTTGGGTCAGGGATTATCGGCTGGGGCCAACGTCCTGACTTTC
TRBJ1-5	many	16	TRBD1	TRBV7-6	CASSASVGTGLQPQHF	TGTGCCAGCAGCGCGTCAGTCGGGACAGGACTTCAGCCCCAGCATTTT
TRBJ2-1	many	14	TRBD1	TRBV6-1	CASNRDRGLYEQFF	TGTGCCAGCAACCGGGACAGGGGATTGTATGAGCAGTTCTTC
TRBJ2-1	few	12	-	TRBV19	CASSIGVGEQFF	TGTGCCAGTAGTATTGGGGTAGGTGAGCAGTTCTTC
TRBJ2-1	few	15	-	TRBV27	CASSFWLGGQNEQFF	TGTGCCAGCAGTTTTTGGCTAGGCGGTCAGAATGAGCAGTTCTTC
TRBJ1-1	-	13	-	TRBV7-2	CASSSHRSTEAFF	TGTGCCAGCAGCTCCCACAGGTCCACTGAAGCTTTCTTT
TRBJ2-1	-	13	TRBD2	TRBV7-2	CATQTSGKGEQFF	TGTGCCACCCAGACTAGCGGGAAGGGTGAGCAGTTCTTC
TRBJ1-1	many	18	TRBD1	TRBV4-1	CASSQDYQQGAMGTEAFF	TGCGCCAGCAGCCAAGATTACCAACAGGGGGCAATGGGCACTGAAGCTTTCTTT
TRBJ2-4	many	14	-	TRBV7-2	CASSLAPGKNIQYF	TGTGCCAGCAGCTTAGCCCCAGGGAAAAACATTCAGTACTTC
TRBJ2-7	once	10	-	TRBV9	CASGGDRQYF	TGTGCCAGCGGAGGGGACAGGCAGTACTTC
TRBJ1-4	many	13	-	TRBV10-3	CATSQGSGEKLFF	TGTGCCACCAGCCAAGGTAGTGGTGAAAAACTGTTTTTT
TRBJ2-7	-	12	TRBD1	TRBV6-1	CASSKGQYEQYF	TGTGCCAGCAGCAAGGGACAGTACGAGCAGTACTTC
TRBJ2-5	many	15	TRBD2	TRBV7-2	CASSPGGKVGETQYF	TGTGCCAGCAGCCCCGGGGGGAAAGTCGGGGAGACCCAGTACTTC
TRBJ2-7	few	13	-	TRBV7-9	CASSPAEGYEQYF	TGTGCCAGCAGCCCTGCGGAGGGCTACGAGCAGTACTTC
TRBJ1-4	few	16	-	TRBV6-5	CASSYSGGQIREKLFF	TGTGCCAGCAGTTACTCGGGAGGTCAGATAAGGGAAAAACTGTTTTTT
TRBJ2-2	many	14	-	TRBV11-2	CASSSGQNTGELFF	TGTGCCAGCAGCTCGGGACAGAACACCGGGGAGCTGTTTTTT
TRBJ2-1	many	14	-	TRBV11-2	CASSSLTGYNEQFF	TGTGCCAGCAGCTCGCTCACAGGGTACAATGAGCAGTTCTTC
TRBJ1-1	-	13	TRBD1	TRBV12-3/TRBV12-4	CASSWGQDTEAFF	TGTGCCAGCAGCTGGGGACAGGACACTGAAGCTTTCTTT
TRBJ2-2	-	13	-	TRBV19	CASSTPHTGELFF	TGTGCCAGTAGTACGCCCCACACCGGGGAGCTGTTTTTT
TRBJ2-3	-	18	TRBD2	TRBV7-8	CASSRGLAGGASTDTQYF	TGTGCCAGCAGCCGAGGACTAGCGGGGGGTGCTAGCACAGATACGCAGTATTTT
TRBJ2-3	many	14	-	TRBV7-2	CASSLSRGGDTQYF	TGTGCCAGCAGCCTCTCGAGAGGGGGAGATACGCAGTATTTT
TRBJ2-2	-	16	-	TRBV20-1	CSARDLRPPNTGELFF	TGCAGTGCTAGAGATTTACGGCCACCGAACACCGGGGAGCTGTTTTTT
TRBJ2-7	few	15	TRBD1	TRBV10-2	CASSEPGQGLNEQYF	TGCGCCAGCAGTGAGCCGGGACAGGGACTCAACGAGCAGTACTTC
TRBJ1-5	-	19	-	TRBV19	CASSTGRTSDNTKHQPQHF	TGTGCCAGTAGTACCGGACGGACATCTGATAATACAAAACATCAGCCCCAGCATTTT
TRBJ2-5	-	15	TRBD2	TRBV2	CASSFRLAGGETQYF	TGTGCCAGCAGTTTTAGACTAGCGGGGGGGGAGACCCAGTACTTC
TRBJ2-5	many	19	-	TRBV5-4	CASTPVEGATDFVQETQYF	TGTGCCAGCACCCCGGTGGAGGGGGCGACTGATTTCGTTCAAGAGACCCAGTACTTC
TRBJ2-1	-	16	TRBD2	TRBV15	CATSREGSGERNEQFF	TGTGCCACCAGCAGAGAGGGCAGCGGGGAAAGAAATGAGCAGTTCTTC